These 14 T cell receptor beta chains were sequenced from one sample in a study of cytomegalovirus exposure and HLA in healthy donors (dated by TCRdb to about 2017). Preparation of the library involved the immunoSEQ multiplex PCR assay. For the multiplex PCR, a mixture combining 60 forward primers for TCR Vbeta segments and 13 reverse primers for TCR Jbeta segments was used. TCRdb's version of the immuneACCESS table is confined to in-frame rearrangements and falls short of the full clone set. An unresolved V gene accounts for under half of the shortfall where checked; the remainder is of unknown origin. The sample profile shows approximately 150,000 clones; roughly three quarters of them were found once. Approximately 13% of the sample rests with the top ten. The specimen was PBMCs. These TCRs come from a woman aged 45 to 65 in good health and CMV-seropositive.

The rearrangement uses TRBV2 and TRBJ2-1; D is possibly TRBD1 (6 bases). Trimming shortened V by 6 bases and J by 2 bases, and 17 bases separated the two germline ends. There are 16 residues in the CDR3. Germline V CDR1 and CDR2: SNHLY, FYNNEI. CDR3 DNA sequence: TGTGCCAGCAGAGAAACTGCAGGGGTAGCCTACAATGAGCAGTTCTTC. Translated, it gives CASRETAGVAYNEQFF.

The gene calls are TRBV25-1 and TRBJ1-2; 8 bases map to TRBD1. The junction had 13 bases not matched to a gene; V was cut back by 5 bases and J by 8 bases. CDR1 and CDR2 from the germline V gene are MGHDK and SYGVNS. This CDR3 region has 15 residues. CDR3 protein: CASSLGRQGADGYTF. CDR3 DNA: TGTGCCAGCAGTTTAGGTCGGCAGGGGGCTGACGGCTACACCTTC.

V usage is TRBV10-1 and J usage is TRBJ1-3; D possibly corresponds to TRBD1 (6 bases). Germline lookup yields CDR1 WNHNN and CDR2 SYGVQD (reference sequence). The CDR3 covers 15 residues. V was pared by 0 bases and J by 2 bases, with 8 bases between. CDR3 nucleotides: TGCGCCAGCAGTGAGTCGGGGGGGCCTGGAAACACCATATATTTT. This encodes CASSESGGPGNTIYF.

The CDR3 DNA sequence: TGTGCCAGCAGCATTCCTACAGGGAGTCGAGATGAAAAACTGTTTTTT. This encodes CASSIPTGSRDEKLFF. This chain uses TRBV5-6 with TRBJ1-4, with D maybe TRBD1 (6 bases). Germline CDR1 SGHDT, CDR2 YYEEEE. V was pared by 4 bases and J by 6 bases, with 19 bases between. This CDR3 has 16 residues.

This clone was observed a few times. CDR3 in DNA: TGTGCCAGCAGCGTACGGACGGGGATAACAGATACGCAGTATTTT. Translation: CASSVRTGITDTQYF. V is TRBV9 and J is TRBJ2-3; maybe TRBD2 (5 bases). Germline CDR1 reads SGDLS; CDR2 reads YYNGEE. V dropped 1 base and J dropped 3 bases, with 12 bases sitting between them. The CDR3 has 15 residues. Together with reference TRBV9 and TRBJ2-3, the CDR3 gives the full variable domain: DSGVTQTPKHLITATGQRVTLRCSPRSGDLSVYWYQQSLDQGLQFLIQYYNGEERAKGNILERFSAQQFPDLHSELNLSSLELGDSALYFCASSVRTGITDTQYFGPGTRLTVL.

The chain is built from TRBV2 and TRBJ2-3; D is unresolved. The CDR3 is made up of 11 amino acids. Germline V gene data show CDR1 as SNHLY and CDR2 as FYNNEI. V lost 7 bases, J lost 5 bases, and 7 bases lay in between. The CDR3 DNA reads as TGTGCCAGCACCGAGAAAGATACGCAGTATTTT. It translates to CASTEKDTQYF. Supplemented by reference TRBV2 and TRBJ2-3, the full variable domain reads EPEVTQTPSHQVTQMGQEVILRCVPISNHLYFYWYRQILGQKVEFLVSFYNNEISEKSEIFDDQFSVERPDGSNFTLKIRSTKLEDSAMYFCASTEKDTQYFGPGTRLTVL.

The DNA of the CDR3 is TGTGCCATCCTCAAGGCGGGAGGAAACACCATATATTTT. This translates into CAILKAGGNTIYF. V usage is TRBV10-3 and J usage is TRBJ1-3, with D unclear. Germline CDR1 reads ENHRY; CDR2 reads SYGVKD. V was shortened by 8 bases and J by 4 bases, with 12 bases between the two germline ends. The CDR3 totals 13 residues.

About this clone itself: This specimen includes other DNA sequences encoding the same CDR3. The chain is built from TRBV4-2 and TRBJ2-2; weak D call: TRBD1 (5 bases). Germline V gene lookup returns CDR1 LGHNA and CDR2 YNFKEQ. V lost 0 bases and J 4 bases, leaving 24 bases between the germline ends. The CDR3 contains 20 residues. This CDR3 reads CASSQEAPGTGQGSTGELFF. CDR3 in DNA: TGTGCCAGCAGCCAAGAAGCACCCGGTACAGGACAAGGCAGCACCGGGGAGCTGTTTTTT.

The gene calls are TRBV4-2 and TRBJ1-5; 8 nucleotides line up with TRBD1. The CDR3 runs 16 residues. The V gene end was trimmed by 1 base and the J gene end by 10 bases; junction bases not matched to a gene: 12. Germline CDR1 is LGHNA and CDR2 is YNFKEQ. CDR3 sequence reads: CASSQVSGQASHPQHF. CDR3 DNA sequence: TGTGCCAGCAGCCAAGTCTCGGGACAGGCCTCTCACCCCCAGCATTTT.

The chain couples TRBV6-1 to TRBJ1-4; D gene uncertain. In germline, CDR1 is MNHNS, CDR2 SASEGT. The CDR3 runs to 11 residues. Trimming shortened V by 6 bases and J by 10 bases, and 9 bases separated the two germline ends. DNA of the CDR3: TGTGCCAGCAGAGACGACACAAAACTGTTTTTT. Its translation: CASRDDTKLFF.

This rearrangement joins TRBV10-3 to TRBJ1-5; perhaps TRBD1 as D (6 bases). The germline gives CDR1 ENHRY, CDR2 SYGVKD. This CDR3 region has 16 residues. The V end lost 7 bases, the J end lost 4 bases, and 20 bases lay between the germline ends. CDR3 residues: CAIILSRDKLNQPQHF. Here the CDR3 DNA reads TGTGCCATCATTCTTTCCCGGGACAAATTAAATCAGCCCCAGCATTTT.

This chain uses TRBV15 with TRBJ2-3, with no clear D. The CDR3 has 14 residues. CDR1 LNHNV and CDR2 YYDKDF come from the germline V gene (reference sequence). Trimming removed 6 bases from V and 0 bases from J, with 10 bases in between. The CDR3 sequence: CATRRLTSTDTQYF. In DNA, the CDR3 is TGTGCCACCAGGCGGCTTACTAGCACAGATACGCAGTATTTT. Filled out from reference TRBV15 and TRBJ2-3, the complete variable domain reads DAMVIQNPRYQVTQFGKPVTLSCSQTLNHNVMYWYQQKSSQAPKLLFHYYDKDFNNEADTPDNFQSRRPNTSFCFLDIRSPGLGDTAMYLCATRRLTSTDTQYFGPGTRLTVL.

The chain uses TRBV7-9 and TRBJ1-2; D gene ambiguous. The CDR3 is 14 amino acids. Between the trimmed V and J ends, which lost 5 bases and 5 bases, there was a span of 15 bases. CDR1 is SEHNR and CDR2 is FQNEAQ in the germline V gene (reference sequence). The CDR3 nucleotides are TGTGCCAGCAGCGAATCGGGGAGGGCATATGGCTACACCTTC. Encoded protein: CASSESGRAYGYTF.

This chain links TRBV10-3 with TRBJ2-1, with 8 bases identical to TRBD2. CDR1 ENHRY and CDR2 SYGVKD come from the germline V gene. Trimming at V came to 6 bases and at J to 9 bases, leaving 13 bases not matched to a gene. CDR3 length: 15 amino acids. CDR3 DNA sequence: TGTGCCATCAGCCCCCCGGGGGGGGCTGGGGGTGAGCAGTTCTTC. Its protein product is CAISPPGGAGGEQFF.